Shown below are 16 T cell receptor beta chains from a single sample sequenced in a study of cytomegalovirus exposure and HLA in healthy donors. A multiplex PCR was run with 60 Vbeta primers and 13 Jbeta primers. Measured with immunoSEQ multiplex PCR; TCRdb has only the in-frame clones, and not every one. The sample holds about 140,000 clones, 60% to 80% seen once. Sequenced material: PBMCs. The receptor source for this set is a woman aged 45-65 years in good health and CMV-seronegative.

The chain is built from TRBV19 and TRBJ2-5; TRBD2 aligns across 7 bases. Germline V gives CDR1 LNHDA, CDR2 SQIVND (reference sequence). The CDR3 runs to 15 residues. V trimming: 1 base; J trimming: 4 bases; junction bases outside the gene matches: 6. In DNA, the CDR3 is TGTGCCAGTAGTATAGGCGGGGGTGGGAGAGAGACCCAGTACTTC. Translating it yields CASSIGGGGRETQYF.

This clone was observed once. V and J are TRBV29-1 and TRBJ2-7, with D unclear. V lost 6 bases, J lost 5 bases, and 14 bases lay in between. Germline CDR1 is SQVTM and CDR2 is ANQGSEA. The CDR3 runs to 12 residues. CDR3 region: CSVGSGGDEQYF. The CDR3 DNA reads as TGCAGCGTCGGCTCGGGTGGCGACGAGCAGTACTTC.

The rearrangement uses TRBV11-3 and TRBJ2-7; 7 bases map to TRBD1. The CDR3 runs to 14 residues. Germline V gene data show CDR1 as SGHNT and CDR2 as YENEEA. J lost 5 bases, V lost 2 bases, and 6 bases had no gene match. CDR3 nucleotide sequence: TGTGCCAGCAGCTTACGACAGGGTGGGAACGAGCAGTACTTC. Protein product: CASSLRQGGNEQYF.

CDR3 in amino acids: CASTLQGLTNEKLFF. CDR3 DNA sequence: TGTGCCAGCACCCTGCAGGGTTTGACTAATGAAAAACTGTTTTTT. V is TRBV2 and J is TRBJ1-4; TRBD1 might be the D (5 bases). CDR1 is SNHLY and CDR2 is FYNNEI in the germline V gene. V shed 7 bases and J shed 2 bases, with 14 bases lying between them. This CDR3 is built from 15 residues.

The J gene is TRBJ1-4, the V gene TRBV19; D perhaps matches TRBD1 (5 bases). Germline V lookup: CDR1 LNHDA, CDR2 SQIVND (reference sequence). Trimming took off 6 bases at V and 0 bases at J, with 11 bases between the two ends. The CDR3 totals 15 residues. As DNA, the CDR3 is TGTGCCAGTAGCACGGGAGGGGCAACTAATGAAAAACTGTTTTTT. Translation gives CASSTGGATNEKLFF.

This chain connects TRBV15 to TRBJ1-2; D unresolved. Germline-derived CDR1 and CDR2 are LNHNV and YYDKDF (reference sequence). V shed 1 base and J shed 1 base, with 10 bases lying between them. This CDR3 has 15 amino acids. In DNA form, the CDR3 reads TGTGCCACCAGCAGAGGTGGGCTCCGTAACTATGGCTACACCTTC. It encodes CATSRGGLRNYGYTF.

The V and J genes are TRBV5-4 and TRBJ2-7; 8 nucleotides align to TRBD2. Germline values: CDR1 SGHNT, CDR2 YYREEE (reference sequence). V lost 4 bases and J lost 5; bases outside the gene matches: 5. The CDR3 is 13 residues long. In nucleotides, the CDR3 is TGTGCCAGCAGCCCGGGGGGGGTAGACGAGCAGTACTTC. Its protein product is CASSPGGVDEQYF.

The chain links TRBV4-3 to TRBJ2-3; 8 bases align to TRBD2. The CDR3 is made up of 18 amino acids. CDR1 LGHNA and CDR2 YSLEER come from the germline V gene. V shed 1 base, J shed 1 base, and the junction held 10 bases outside the gene matches. CDR3 nucleotide sequence: TGCGCCAGCAGCCAAGTAGGGCGGGGGGCGCTGGGCACAGATACGCAGTATTTT. Its translation: CASSQVGRGALGTDTQYF.

This clone was seen more than once but under ten times. The V call is TRBV11-2, the J call TRBJ2-1, with 7 positions matching TRBD1. J was trimmed by 8 bases and V by 1 base; bases with no gene match: 8. The CDR3 extends over 15 amino acids. Germline lookup yields CDR1 SGHAT and CDR2 FQNNGV. The CDR3 nucleotides read TGTGCCAGCAGCTTAGCCCCGACAGGGTACGATGAGCAGTTCTTC. Translation gives CASSLAPTGYDEQFF. Looking up the rest from reference TRBV11-2 and TRBJ2-1 gives the full variable domain: EAGVAQSPRYKIIEKRQSVAFWCNPISGHATLYWYQQILGQGPKLLIQFQNNGVVDDSQLPKDRFSAERLKGVDSTLKIQPAKLEDSAVYLCASSLAPTGYDEQFFGPGTRLTVL.

The CDR3 DNA reads TGTGCCAGCAGCACCAGCGGGGGCACCGCGGAGACCCAGTACTTC. As protein: CASSTSGGTAETQYF. V is TRBV7-2 and J is TRBJ2-5; 8 nucleotides agree with TRBD2. Germline V CDR1 and CDR2: SGHTA, FQGNSA. This CDR3 contains 15 residues. After removal of 5 bases from V and 5 bases from J, the junction contained 10 bases not matched to a gene.

The sample holds a few counts of this clone. The chain combines TRBV11-2 with TRBJ2-1; 7 bases line up with TRBD2. With 2 bases clipped from V and 5 bases from J, the junction kept 9 bases outside the gene matches. The germline V gene has CDR1 SGHAT and CDR2 FQNNGV. There are 16 residues in the CDR3. The CDR3 region is CASSLFPGTINNEQFF. The CDR3 DNA reads TGTGCCAGCAGCTTATTCCCCGGGACTATAAACAATGAGCAGTTCTTC. The whole variable domain, remainder taken from reference TRBV11-2 and TRBJ2-1, is EAGVAQSPRYKIIEKRQSVAFWCNPISGHATLYWYQQILGQGPKLLIQFQNNGVVDDSQLPKDRFSAERLKGVDSTLKIQPAKLEDSAVYLCASSLFPGTINNEQFFGPGTRLTVL.

This clone was found once. In DNA, the CDR3 is TGTGCCATCAGTGGGGGACTAGCTTCGAACAATGAGCAGTTCTTC. Translation: CAISGGLASNNEQFF. The chain uses TRBV10-3 and TRBJ2-1; the match to TRBD2 covers 9 bases. The CDR3 has 15 residues. CDR1 is ENHRY, CDR2 SYGVKD, per germline. The V gene end was trimmed by 4 bases and the J gene end by 5 bases; junction bases not matched to a gene: 6.

The V gene is TRBV19, the J gene TRBJ1-5; TRBD1 aligns across 7 bases. The trim removed 6 bases at V and 4 bases at J, leaving 9 bases unmatched. The V gene's germline CDR1 is LNHDA and CDR2 SQIVND (reference sequence). The CDR3 is made up of 15 amino acids. CDR3 DNA: TGTGCCAGTAGAACCCCAGGGGGATCTAATCAGCCCCAGCATTTT. Protein sequence: CASRTPGGSNQPQHF.

The chain is built from TRBV28 and TRBJ1-1, with 10 bases fitting TRBD1. J lost 6 bases, V lost 5 bases, and 12 bases had no gene match. CDR1 is MDHEN and CDR2 is SYDVKM in the germline V gene. The CDR3 length is 16 residues. CDR3 protein: CASSNRDRGSRAEAFF. The CDR3 nucleotides are TGTGCCAGCAGTAACCGGGACAGGGGCTCCCGCGCTGAAGCTTTCTTT. The entire variable domain, with the rest obtained from reference TRBV28 and TRBJ1-1, is as follows: DVKVTQSSRYLVKRTGEKVFLECVQDMDHENMFWYRQDPGLGLRLIYFSYDVKMKEKGDIPEGYSVSREKKERFSLILESASTNQTSMYLCASSNRDRGSRAEAFFGQGTRLTVV.

The V and J genes are TRBV6-4 and TRBJ2-3, with TRBD2 identical over 10 bases. This CDR3 has 16 residues. J gave up 4 bases and V 0 bases, and 4 bases lay outside the gene matches. Germline V gene data show CDR1 as MRHNA and CDR2 as SNTAGT. The CDR3 region has the DNA TGTGCCAGCAGTGACTCGGCTAGCGGGGGTTCAGATACGCAGTATTTT. This sequence encodes CASSDSASGGSDTQYF.

This clone appeared a few times. The chain carries TRBV5-1 and TRBJ1-4; the match to TRBD1 covers 7 bases. The CDR3 spans 15 residues. After removal of 7 bases from V and 8 bases from J, the junction contained 14 bases not matched to a gene. The germline CDR1 and CDR2 sequences are SGHRS and YFSETQ. CDR3 nucleotide sequence: TGCGCCAGCGCCCCCGCGGGACAGAGGTTGGAAAAACTGTTTTTT. Amino acid sequence: CASAPAGQRLEKLFF.